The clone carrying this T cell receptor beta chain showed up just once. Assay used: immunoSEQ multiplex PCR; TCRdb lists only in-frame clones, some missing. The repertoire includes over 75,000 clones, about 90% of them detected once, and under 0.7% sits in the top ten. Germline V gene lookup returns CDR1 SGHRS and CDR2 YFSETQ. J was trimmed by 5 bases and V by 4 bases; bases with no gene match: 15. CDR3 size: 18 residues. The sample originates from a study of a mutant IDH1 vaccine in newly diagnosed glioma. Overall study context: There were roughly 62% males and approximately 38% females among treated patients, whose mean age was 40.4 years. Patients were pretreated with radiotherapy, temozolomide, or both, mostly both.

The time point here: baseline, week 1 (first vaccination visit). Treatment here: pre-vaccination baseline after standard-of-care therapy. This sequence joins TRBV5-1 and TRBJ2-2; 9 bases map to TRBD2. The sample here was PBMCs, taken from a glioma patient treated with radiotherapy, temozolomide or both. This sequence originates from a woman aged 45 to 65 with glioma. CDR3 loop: CASSPPTNLAGRTGELFF. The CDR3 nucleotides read TGCGCCAGCAGCCCCCCGACTAATCTAGCGGGGAGGACCGGGGAGCTGTTTTTT. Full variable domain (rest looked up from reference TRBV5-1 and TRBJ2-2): KAGVTQTPRYLIKTRGQQVTLSCSPISGHRSVSWYQQTPGQGLQFLFEYFSETQRNKGNFPGRFSGRQFSNSRSEMNVSTLELGDSALYLCASSPPTNLAGRTGELFFGEGSRLTVL.